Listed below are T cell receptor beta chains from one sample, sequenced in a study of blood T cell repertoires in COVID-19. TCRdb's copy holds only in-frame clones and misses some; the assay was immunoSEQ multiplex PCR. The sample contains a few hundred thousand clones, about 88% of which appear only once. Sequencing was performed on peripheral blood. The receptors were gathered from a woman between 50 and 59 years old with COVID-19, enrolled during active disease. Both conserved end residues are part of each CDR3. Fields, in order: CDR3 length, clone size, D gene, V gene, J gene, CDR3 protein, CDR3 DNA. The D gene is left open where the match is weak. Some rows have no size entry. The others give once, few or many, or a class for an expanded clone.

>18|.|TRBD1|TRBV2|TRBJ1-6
CASIEKPRTGNYNSPLHF
TGTGCCAGCATAGAGAAGCCTCGGACAGGCAACTATAATTCACCCCTCCACTTT
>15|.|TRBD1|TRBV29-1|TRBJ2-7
CSVGGYRGLTYEQYF
TGCAGCGTTGGCGGGTACAGGGGGCTCACCTACGAGCAGTACTTC
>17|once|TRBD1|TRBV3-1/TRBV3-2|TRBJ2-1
CASSNPGQGPHYNEQFF
TGTGCCAGCAGTAATCCGGGACAGGGCCCCCACTACAATGAGCAGTTCTTC
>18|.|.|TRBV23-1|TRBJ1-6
CASSQSGNRSSYNSPLHF
TGCGCCAGCAGTCAATCGGGGAACAGGAGCTCCTATAATTCACCCCTCCACTTT
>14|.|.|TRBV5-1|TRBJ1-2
CASSRAGFTNGYTF
TGCGCCAGCAGCCGTGCGGGTTTTACTAATGGCTACACCTTC
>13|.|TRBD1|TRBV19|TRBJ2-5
CASSLTGGETQYF
TGTGCCAGTAGCCTAACAGGGGGGGAGACCCAGTACTTC
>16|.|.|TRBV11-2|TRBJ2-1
CASSLMAAARVHEQFF
TGTGCCAGCAGCTTGATGGCCGCGGCTCGGGTGCATGAGCAGTTCTTC
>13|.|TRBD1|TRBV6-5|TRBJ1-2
CASKKQGADGYTF
TGTGCCAGCAAAAAACAGGGGGCAGATGGCTACACCTTC
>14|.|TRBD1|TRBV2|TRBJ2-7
CASSQTGGRNEQYF
TGTGCCAGCTCCCAGACAGGGGGAAGGAACGAGCAGTACTTC
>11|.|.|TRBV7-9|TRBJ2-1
CASRVRYEQFF
TGTGCCAGCAGGGTGAGGTATGAGCAGTTCTTC
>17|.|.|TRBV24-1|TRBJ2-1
CATSDGQQGNVYNEQFF
TGTGCCACCAGTGATGGGCAACAGGGAAATGTGTACAATGAGCAGTTCTTC
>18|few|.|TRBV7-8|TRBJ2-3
CASSLKGLDLGGTDTQYF
TGTGCCAGCAGCTTAAAGGGACTGGACCTAGGAGGGACAGATACGCAGTATTTT
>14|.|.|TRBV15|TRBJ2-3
CATSRGRAAHTQYF
TGTGCCACCAGCAGAGGAAGAGCGGCACATACGCAGTATTTT
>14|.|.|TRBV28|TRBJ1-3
CASSFRNPGNTIYF
TGTGCCAGCAGTTTCAGGAACCCTGGAAACACCATATATTTT
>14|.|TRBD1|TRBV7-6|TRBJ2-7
CASSSGTAPYEQYF
TGTGCCAGCAGCTCCGGGACAGCTCCCTACGAGCAGTACTTC
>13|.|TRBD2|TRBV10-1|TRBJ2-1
CASGRAGDNEQFF
TGCGCCAGCGGGAGGGCGGGGGACAATGAGCAGTTCTTC
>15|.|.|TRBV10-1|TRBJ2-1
CASSDNGGNYNEQFF
TGCGCCAGCAGTGATAACGGGGGTAACTACAATGAGCAGTTCTTC
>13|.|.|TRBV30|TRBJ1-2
CAWSVAEPNGYTF
TGTGCCTGGAGTGTAGCCGAGCCAAATGGCTACACCTTC
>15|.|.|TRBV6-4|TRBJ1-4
CASSAQGGTNEKLFF
TGTGCCAGCAGTGCACAGGGTGGAACTAATGAAAAACTGTTTTTT
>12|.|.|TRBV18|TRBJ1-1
CASSPLGREAFF
TGTGCCAGCTCACCATTGGGGAGGGAAGCTTTCTTT
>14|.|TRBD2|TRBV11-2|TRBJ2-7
CASSSTGLTYEQYF
TGTGCCAGCAGCTCCACGGGACTAACCTACGAGCAGTACTTC
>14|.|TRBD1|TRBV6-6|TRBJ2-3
CASSRQGETDTQYF
TGTGCCAGCAGTAGACAGGGGGAGACAGATACGCAGTATTTT
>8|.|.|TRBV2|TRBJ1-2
CAHYGYTF
TGTGCCCATTATGGCTACACCTTC
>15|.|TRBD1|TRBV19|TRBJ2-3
CASTDRGWSTDTQYF
TGTGCCAGTACTGACAGGGGGTGGAGCACAGATACGCAGTATTTT
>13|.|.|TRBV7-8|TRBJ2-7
CASSFHSAYEQYF
TGTGCCAGCAGCTTCCATAGTGCCTACGAGCAGTACTTC
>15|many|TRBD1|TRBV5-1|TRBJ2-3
CASEMGQGTADTQYF
TGCGCCAGCGAAATGGGACAGGGGACCGCAGATACGCAGTATTTT
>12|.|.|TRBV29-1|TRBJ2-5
CSSSDGVETQYF
TGCAGCTCCTCTGACGGGGTTGAGACCCAGTACTTC
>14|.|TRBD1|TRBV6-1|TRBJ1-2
CASSEETGGYGYTF
TGTGCCAGCAGTGAAGAGACAGGGGGCTATGGCTACACCTTC
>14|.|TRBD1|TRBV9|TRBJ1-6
CASSAGQANSPLHF
TGTGCCAGCAGCGCGGGACAGGCAAATTCACCCCTCCACTTT
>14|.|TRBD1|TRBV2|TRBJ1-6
CASTRTGVGSPLHF
TGTGCCAGCACTCGGACAGGGGTGGGTTCACCCCTCCACTTT
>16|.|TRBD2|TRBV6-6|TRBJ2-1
CASRPRGLAGAHGQFF
TGTGCCAGCAGACCCAGGGGTTTAGCGGGGGCCCACGGGCAGTTCTTC
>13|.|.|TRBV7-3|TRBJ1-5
CASSLTVDQPQHF
TGTGCCAGCAGCTTAACGGTAGATCAGCCCCAGCATTTT
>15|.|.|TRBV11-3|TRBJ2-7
CASSSDVGQQNEQYF
TGTGCCAGCAGCTCGGATGTAGGACAGCAAAACGAGCAGTACTTC
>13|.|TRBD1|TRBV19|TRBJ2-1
CASKDRGSDEQFF
TGTGCCAGTAAGGACAGGGGATCTGATGAGCAGTTCTTC
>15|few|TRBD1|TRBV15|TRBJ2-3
CATSTPTGEIDTQYF
TGTGCCACCAGCACACCTACAGGGGAGATAGATACGCAGTATTTT
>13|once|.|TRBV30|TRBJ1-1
CAWSRNPFSEAFF
TGTGCCTGGAGCAGGAACCCATTTTCGGAAGCTTTCTTT